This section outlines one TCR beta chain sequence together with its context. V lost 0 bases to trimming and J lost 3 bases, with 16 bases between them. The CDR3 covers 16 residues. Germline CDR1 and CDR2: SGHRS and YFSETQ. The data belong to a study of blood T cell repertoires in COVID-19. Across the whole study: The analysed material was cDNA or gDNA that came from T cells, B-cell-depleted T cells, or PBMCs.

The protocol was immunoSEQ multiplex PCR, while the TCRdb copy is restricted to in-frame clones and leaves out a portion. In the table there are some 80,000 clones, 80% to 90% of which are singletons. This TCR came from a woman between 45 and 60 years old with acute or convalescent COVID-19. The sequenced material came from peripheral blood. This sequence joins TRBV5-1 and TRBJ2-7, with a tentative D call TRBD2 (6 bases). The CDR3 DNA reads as TGCGCCAGCAGCTTGGGACCCACCGGGGGAGTCTACGAGCAGTACTTC. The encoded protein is CASSLGPTGGVYEQYF.